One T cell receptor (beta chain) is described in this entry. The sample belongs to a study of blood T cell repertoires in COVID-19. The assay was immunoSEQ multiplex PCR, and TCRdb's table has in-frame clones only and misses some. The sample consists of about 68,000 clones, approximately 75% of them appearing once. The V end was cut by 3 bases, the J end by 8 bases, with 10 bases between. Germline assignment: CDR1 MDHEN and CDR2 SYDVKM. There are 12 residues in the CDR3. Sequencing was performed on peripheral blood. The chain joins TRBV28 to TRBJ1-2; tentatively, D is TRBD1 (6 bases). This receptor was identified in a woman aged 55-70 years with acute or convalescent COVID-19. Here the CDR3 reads CASSLRGGGYTF. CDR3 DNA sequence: TGTGCCAGCAGTTTGAGGGGGGGAGGCTACACCTTC.